Below, 24 T cell receptor beta chains from the same sample are listed, as sequenced in a study of regulatory T cells in long-lasting Graves disease. Time point described: newly diagnosed GD, antithyroid drugs for less than 3 months. Making the TCR library involved RNA that had been extracted from PBMCs. Assembly of TCR beta libraries relied on iRepertoire HTBI primers together with Arm-PCR of CDR3 regions. MiXCR was run by TCRdb on the multiplex PCR reads, yielding one entry per CDR3 protein. The table shows about 430,000 distinct CDR3 sequences, with about 15% occurring only once. These data were likewise used in another study, on T cells in Graves' hyperthyroidism and ophthalmopathy.

Here the sequenced sample was peripheral blood mononuclear cells (PBMCs), taken at new diagnosis, from a patient treated with antithyroid drugs. The receptor set was obtained from a middle-aged woman with Graves disease.

At least ten counts were recorded for this clonotype. This chain uses TRBV27 with TRBJ1-1, with D perhaps matching TRBD1 (6 bases). The CDR3 loop spans 13 amino acids. CDR1 MNHEY and CDR2 SMNVEV come from the germline V gene (reference sequence). V was trimmed by 3 bases and J by 5 bases, leaving 10 bases between them. In DNA form, the CDR3 reads TGTGCCAGCAGTTTGGAGGGGGGGACTGAAGCTTTCTTT. This encodes CASSLEGGTEAFF.

The V call is TRBV3-1, the J call TRBJ2-2; 11 bases are a match to TRBD2. Germline-derived CDR1 and CDR2 are LGHDT and YNNKEL (reference sequence). Unmatched junction bases numbered 7, after V lost 0 bases and J lost 4 bases. CDR3 length equals 18 residues. CDR3: CASSQDRGLAESTGELFF. CDR3 DNA: TGTGCCAGCAGCCAAGATAGGGGACTAGCGGAGTCCACCGGGGAGCTGTTTTTT.

This clonotype was counted ten times or more. This chain uses TRBV5-1 with TRBJ2-1; a possible D gene is TRBD2 (5 bases). From germline, CDR1 is SGHRS and CDR2 YFSETQ. The V end was cut by 0 bases, the J end by 0 bases, with 10 bases between. The length of the CDR3 is 16 residues. CDR3: CASSLVGVTSYNEQFF. The CDR3 DNA is TGCGCCAGCAGCTTGGTCGGGGTAACCTCCTACAATGAGCAGTTCTTC.

This clonotype was seen more than once but under ten times. The junction departs from the called germline gene at one end, perhaps through a read error. The J gene is TRBJ2-7, the V gene TRBV5-1; tentatively, D is TRBD2 (7 bases). Germline CDR1 and CDR2: SGHRS and YFSETQ. The CDR3 loop spans 13 amino acids. CDR3 nucleotide sequence: TGCGCCAGCAGCTTAGGGGGGGACTACGAGCGGTACTTC. Protein product: CASSLGGDYERYF.

This clonotype was detected many times. CDR3 residues: CSARRRSSYEQYF. The CDR3 DNA reads as TGCAGTGCCCGTCGGCGGAGCTCCTACGAGCAGTACTTC. The chain recombines TRBV20-1 with TRBJ2-7; D remains unclear. In germline, CDR1 is DFQATT, CDR2 SNEGSKA (reference sequence). Trimming took off 6 bases at V and 0 bases at J, with 12 bases between the two ends. The CDR3 extends over 13 amino acids.

This clonotype has at least ten counts. The chain recombines TRBV2 with TRBJ2-5, with 9 nucleotides matching TRBD2. CDR3 length equals 15 residues. The ends lost 8 bases at V and 0 bases at J; junction bases unmatched: 7. Germline V CDR1 and CDR2: SNHLY, FYNNEI. The CDR3, as DNA: TGTGCCAGCCAGACTAGCGGAGTTTACCAAGAGACCCAGTACTTC. This translates into CASQTSGVYQETQYF.

The chain couples TRBV20-1 to TRBJ2-1; D perhaps matches TRBD2 (6 bases). The V and J ends lost 3 bases and 9 bases respectively, with 21 bases between them. CDR3 length: 15 amino acids. CDR1 and CDR2 (germline): DFQATT, SNEGSKA (reference sequence). The CDR3 region is CSARMSSGQITEQFF. The CDR3 nucleotides read TGCAGTGCTAGGATGAGCAGCGGGCAGATAACTGAGCAGTTCTTC.

This clonotype showed up just a few times. V is TRBV13 and J is TRBJ1-6; the match to TRBD1 covers 9 bases. CDR3 length equals 18 residues. CDR1 and CDR2 from the germline V gene are PRHDT and FYEKMQ (reference sequence). V shed 0 bases and J 1 base; nucleotides not matched to a gene: 4. In DNA, the CDR3 is TGTGCCAGCAGCTTAGGGACAGGGGGTTCGTCCTATAATTCACCCCTCCACTTT. Translation: CASSLGTGGSSYNSPLHF.

This clonotype occurred many times. Written as DNA, the CDR3 is TGTGCCAGCGGGGACTACAGGGATGGGGAGCAGTACTTC. The encoded protein is CASGDYRDGEQYF. This chain uses TRBV6-1 with TRBJ2-7; TRBD2 might be the D (7 bases). Per the germline V gene, CDR1 is MNHNS and CDR2 is SASEGT. The CDR3 length is 13 residues. The V and J ends lost 8 bases and 7 bases respectively, with 18 bases between them.

This clonotype was observed a few times. In DNA, the CDR3 is TGTGCCAGCAGTAATTTTGCGTTCTTCAGGGAGGCCACTGAAGCTTTCTTT. Translation: CASSNFAFFREATEAFF. The chain links TRBV28 to TRBJ1-1, with a tentative D call TRBD1 (5 bases). Germline V gives CDR1 MDHEN, CDR2 SYDVKM. The V end lost 5 bases, the J end lost 4 bases, and 23 bases lay between the germline ends. The CDR3 totals 17 residues.

With respect to this clonotype: The germline gene is not matched at one end of the junction; a read error may be the cause. The chain links TRBV6-2 or TRBV6-3 to TRBJ2-2; 12 nucleotides line up with TRBD2. The CDR3 sequence is 19 residues long. Germline V gene data show CDR1 as MNHEY and CDR2 as SVGEGT. The CDR3, as DNA: TGTGCCAGCAGTGACTCAACCTCGACTAGCGGGAGTAGGACCGGGGAGCTGTTTTTT. Its protein product is CASSDSTSTSGSRTGELFF.

This clonotype was observed many times. The chain is built from TRBV2 and TRBJ1-5; TRBD1 might be the D (5 bases). Looked up from germline, CDR1 is SNHLY and CDR2 is FYNNEI. The CDR3 contains 15 residues. Trimming removed 3 bases at V and 4 bases at J, with 13 bases between. This CDR3 reads CASSEQGPSNQPQHF. CDR3 in DNA: TGTGCCAGCAGTGAGCAGGGTCCCTCTAATCAGCCCCAGCATTTT.

There are many counts of this clonotype. The chain uses TRBV12-5 and TRBJ1-2, with 8 nucleotides matching TRBD1. With V trimmed by 6 bases and J by 4 bases, 4 bases remained unmatched. Germline-derived CDR1 and CDR2 are LGHNT and FRNRAP. CDR3 length: 13 amino acids. CDR3 in amino acids: CASGPGQGYGYTF. Here the CDR3 DNA reads TGTGCTAGTGGCCCAGGACAGGGCTATGGCTACACCTTC. Full variable domain (rest looked up from reference TRBV12-5 and TRBJ1-2): DARVTQTPRHKVTEMGQEVTMRCQPILGHNTVFWYRQTMMQGLELLAYFRNRAPLDDSGMPKDRFSAEMPDATLATLKIQPSEPRDSAVYFCASGPGQGYGYTFGSGTRLTVV.

The sample holds many counts of this clonotype. J is TRBJ2-2 and V is TRBV5-1; TRBD2 aligns across 8 bases. Germline V lookup: CDR1 SGHRS, CDR2 YFSETQ. CDR3 length: 15 amino acids. Trimming cost V 2 bases and J 4 bases; bases outside gene matches: 4. In DNA, the CDR3 is TGCGCCAGCAGCTTCCGGGAGGGCCTCACCGGGGAGCTGTTTTTT. Translated, it gives CASSFREGLTGELFF.

In this sample, this clonotype turned up many times. This chain joins TRBV5-1 and TRBJ1-4; 7 bases match TRBD1. Per the germline V gene, CDR1 is SGHRS and CDR2 is YFSETQ. CDR3 length: 15 amino acids. Trimming took 4 bases from V and 4 from J; bases not matched to a gene: 7. CDR3 region: CASSRKGAGNEKLFF. The CDR3 nucleotides read TGCGCCAGCAGCAGGAAGGGGGCGGGTAATGAAAAACTGTTTTTT.

This clonotype was picked up many times. The rearrangement joins TRBV20-1 to TRBJ1-6; perhaps TRBD1 as D (5 bases). This CDR3 comprises 19 residues. Trimming stripped 0 bases from V and 0 bases from J, with 18 bases between. Germline loops: CDR1 DFQATT, CDR2 SNEGSKA (reference sequence). The CDR3 loop reads CSARDEGSVFPSYNSPLHF. CDR3 DNA: TGCAGTGCTAGAGATGAGGGGTCAGTTTTCCCCTCCTATAATTCACCCCTCCACTTT.

This clonotype was recorded at least ten times. The V call is TRBV4-1, the J call TRBJ2-1; D is unclear. V was cut by 4 bases and J by 1 base, with 14 bases left in between. Germline V gene sequence: CDR1 MGHRA, CDR2 YSYEKL. The CDR3 is made up of 16 amino acids. The CDR3 nucleotides are TGCGCCAGCAGCCCCCGCGGCGGAGTATCCTACAATGAGCAGTTCTTC. Its translation: CASSPRGGVSYNEQFF.

This clonotype occurred many times. V gene TRBV29-1 combines with J gene TRBJ1-2; D unresolved. From germline, CDR1 is SQVTM and CDR2 ANQGSEA. Trimming pared 3 bases from V and 1 base from J, leaving 18 bases between. CDR3 size: 16 residues. CDR3 nucleotide sequence: TGCAGCGTTGATGAGCCCCCCCGAGTAAATAACTATGGCTACACCTTC. Translation: CSVDEPPRVNNYGYTF.

This clonotype was detected many times. The chain employs TRBV2 and TRBJ1-3; 7 nucleotides align to TRBD1. V gave up 1 base and J gave up 3 bases; unmatched junction bases: 3. The germline CDR1 and CDR2 sequences are SNHLY and FYNNEI. The CDR3 consists of 15 residues. The CDR3, as DNA: TGTGCCAGCAGTGAAGGGAGACAGGGTGGAAACACCATATATTTT. It translates to CASSEGRQGGNTIYF.

The genes are TRBV11-3 and TRBJ2-3; D remains unclear. From germline, CDR1 is SGHNT and CDR2 YENEEA. Trimming removed 1 base at V and 0 bases at J, with 11 bases between. CDR3 length: 16 amino acids. CDR3 nucleotides: TGTGCCAGCAGCTTAGGAATTAGCCCGAGCACAGATACGCAGTATTTT. Its protein is CASSLGISPSTDTQYF.

This clonotype occurred many times. The chain has TRBV6-5 and TRBJ2-7, with TRBD2 matching 10 bases. Germline CDR1 MNHEY, CDR2 SVGAGI. V shed 4 bases and J 6 bases; nucleotides not matched to a gene: 21. The CDR3 contains 19 residues. CDR3 protein: CASSSLSAGGKLVLGEQYF. As DNA, the CDR3 is TGTGCCAGCAGTTCCCTCTCAGCGGGAGGGAAACTAGTCCTTGGCGAGCAGTACTTC.

V gene TRBV30 combines with J gene TRBJ2-5; D is unclear. This CDR3 is built from 15 residues. The V end was cut by 1 base, the J end by 3 bases, with 15 bases between. From germline, CDR1 is GTSNPN and CDR2 SVGIG (reference sequence). CDR3 coding DNA: TGTGCCTGGAGTGGGACCCTAGGTGGTGAAGAGACCCAGTACTTC. Its translation is CAWSGTLGGEETQYF.

This clonotype has ten or more counts. V usage is TRBV12-3 or TRBV12-4 and J usage is TRBJ2-5, with TRBD1 identical over 11 bases. The V gene end was trimmed by 4 bases and the J gene end by 4 bases; junction bases not matched to a gene: 8. This CDR3 is built from 16 residues. The CDR3: CASSSSSGTGGETQYF. Here the CDR3 DNA reads TGTGCCAGCAGTTCCTCTTCCGGGACAGGGGGAGAGACCCAGTACTTC.

At least ten counts were recorded for this clonotype. V gene TRBV11-3 combines with J gene TRBJ2-7; 9 bases match TRBD1. The CDR3 is made up of 15 amino acids. Germline V CDR1 and CDR2: SGHNT, YENEEA. Trimming at V came to 5 bases and at J to 3 bases, leaving 8 bases not matched to a gene. For the CDR3, the DNA is TGTGCCAGCAGCCCCATTGACAGGGGGAGCTACGAGCAGTACTTC. It translates to CASSPIDRGSYEQYF.